These T cell receptor beta chains were read from a single sample in a study of blood T cell repertoires in COVID-19. Generated by immunoSEQ multiplex PCR, the TCRdb table keeps only in-frame clones and is missing some. Here the sample spans fewer than 20,000 clones, under 95% being singletons. Sequencing was performed on peripheral blood. The receptors shown here come from a human donor in a cohort sampled during active COVID-19. Each CDR3 is given with its conserved first and last residue.

cdr3_aa,v_call
CASSGTGTYSNQPQHF,TRBV2
CASTPKGGSSYEQYF,TRBV10-2
CASSLEQYNEQFF,TRBV5-1
CASSYSGGGGQPQHF,TRBV6-2/TRBV6-3
CASSRDRGSNEQFF,TRBV27
CASSPTGTANTEAFF,TRBV19
CASSPRVFQYTGELFF,TRBV5-4
CASSLVAGGRSYNSPLHF,TRBV7-9
CASSVPGIGNTIYF,TRBV9
CASSSTGTGTGYNEQFF,TRBV6-2/TRBV6-3
CASSFDSPELDTQYF,TRBV5-1
CSVPGTGAREQYF,TRBV29-1
CASSLQGGGSEQYF,TRBV27
CASSEATRTSHEQYF,TRBV6-1
CARSAGQPLNYGYTF,TRBV5-3
CAWSRQGGTEAFF,TRBV30
CASSQALTPGETQYF,TRBV4-2
CASGDRGSQPQHF,TRBV2
CASSATSGKNIQYF,TRBV7-8
CASSPKGRGVWTEAFF,TRBV27
CASSPNREGVGLFF,TRBV18
CASSLTDREETQYF,TRBV7-9
CATTRGTQETQYF,TRBV15
CASSLGIAEAFF,TRBV7-2
CASSRRGGLPPYNEQFF,TRBV27
CASTRSAGRFPDTQYF,TRBV7-9
CSASQGARDTEAFF,TRBV20-1
CASSLARQGVNQPQHF,TRBV5-5
CASSQGQGNSPLHF,TRBV3-1/TRBV3-2
CATSTRRTPAGSTDTQYF,TRBV15
CASSHRDSSNQPQHF,TRBV3-1/TRBV3-2
CASSLGAETQYF,TRBV21-1
CASSFRGEGTDTQYF,TRBV28
CASSLPGLAENIQYF,TRBV7-2
CASTVAGGSYEQYF,TRBV5-1
CAWSVPTGFLYGYTF,TRBV30
CAISPTSGSHEQYF,TRBV10-3
CASRDRAGQPQHF,TRBV27
CASSLDSGVSGNTIYF,TRBV7-9
CSVEVSSGGRTPYEQYF,TRBV29-1
CASRDRGRGGYTF,TRBV6-5
CSASQEGRDEQFF,TRBV20-1
CASSRGPEDGTGELFF,TRBV5-4
CASSEGTGAYEQFF,TRBV6-1
CATSNRDRASGANVLTF,TRBV15
CASRDPLTGGTDTQYF,TRBV7-9